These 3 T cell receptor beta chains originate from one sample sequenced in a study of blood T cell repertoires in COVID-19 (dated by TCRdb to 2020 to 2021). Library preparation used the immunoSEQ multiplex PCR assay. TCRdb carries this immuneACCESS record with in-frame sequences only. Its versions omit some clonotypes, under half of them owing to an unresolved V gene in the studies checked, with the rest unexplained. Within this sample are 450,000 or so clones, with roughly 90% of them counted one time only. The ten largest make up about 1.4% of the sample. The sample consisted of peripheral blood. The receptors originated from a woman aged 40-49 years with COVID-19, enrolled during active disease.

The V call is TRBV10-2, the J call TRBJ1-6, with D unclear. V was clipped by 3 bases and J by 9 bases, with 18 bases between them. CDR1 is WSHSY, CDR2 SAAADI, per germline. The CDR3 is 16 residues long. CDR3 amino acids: CASSDNNPVAGSPLHF. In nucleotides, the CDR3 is TGCGCCAGCAGTGATAATAATCCGGTCGCTGGTTCACCCCTCCACTTT.

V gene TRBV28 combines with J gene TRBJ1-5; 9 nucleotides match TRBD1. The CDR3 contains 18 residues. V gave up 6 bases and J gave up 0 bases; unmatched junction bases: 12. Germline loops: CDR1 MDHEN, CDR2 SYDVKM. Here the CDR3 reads CASSSVTGTGYSNQPQHF. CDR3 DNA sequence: TGTGCCAGCAGCTCCGTTACAGGGACAGGGTATAGCAATCAGCCCCAGCATTTT.

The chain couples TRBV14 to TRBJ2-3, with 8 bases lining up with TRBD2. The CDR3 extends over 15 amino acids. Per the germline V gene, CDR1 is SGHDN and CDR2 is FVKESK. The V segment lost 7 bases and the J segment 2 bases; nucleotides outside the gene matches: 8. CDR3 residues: CASMKRGSYTDTQYF. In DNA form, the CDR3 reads TGTGCCAGCATGAAGCGGGGGAGTTACACAGATACGCAGTATTTT. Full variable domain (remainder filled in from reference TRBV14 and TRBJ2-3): EAGVTQFPSHSVIEKGQTVTLRCDPISGHDNLYWYRRVMGKEIKFLLHFVKESKQDESGMPNNRFLAERTGGTYSTLKVQPAELEDSGVYFCASMKRGSYTDTQYFGPGTRLTVL.